This TCR beta chain derives from a study of cytomegalovirus exposure and HLA in healthy donors (dated by TCRdb to 2016 to 2017). Context from the whole study: An earlier analysis of 587 of the donors reported approximately 280 Gb of sequence data and 100 million to 120 million unique TCR beta sequences obtained from approximately 180 million T cells. An early release that covered fewer than 750 HLA-typed donors contained about 300 gigabases of sequencing data and tens of millions of unique TCR sequences. Among the roughly 430 genotyped donors, approximately 82% belonged to the genetic ancestry cluster associated with self-reported Caucasian donors. The study aimed to test whether signatures of past pathogen exposure could be identified by cataloging public T cell receptors. The study used immunosequencing to profile the T cell repertoires of approximately 640 subjects and linked those repertoires to cytomegalovirus serostatus. Besides the first cohort of roughly 660 subjects, a separate validation cohort made up of 120 or so different subjects was used. To predict cytomegalovirus infection status, the study combined high-throughput TCR immunosequencing, statistical association of individual TCRs with disease status, and machine learning. A later analysis re-analyzed previously published TCR beta repertoires from roughly 600 donors and added high-resolution HLA genotyping to study TCR occurrence patterns. Rather than using new phenotypic data, the later analysis identified candidate immune exposures from TCR beta sequences and from how often those sequences occurred across donors. To decide whether each TCR beta V gene segment behaved as functional or pseudogenic, an earlier analysis of some 540 of the donors relied on high-throughput TCR beta sequencing. Donor age, sex, ethnicity and CMV serostatus were collected together with the repertoire data. Genome-wide SNP genotypes for about three fifths of the 666 donors were used in a later genetic analysis, which treated that subset as a discovery cohort. All discovery cohort repertoires had been generated on a single sequencing platform. Both class I and class II loci were covered by HLA typing, at four-digit resolution. The number of typed donors differed by locus: 629-630 for A, B, C, DRB1 and DQB1; about 520 for DQA1; 606 for DPA1; and 400 to 480 for DPB1. Roughly five DR-DQ haplotypes were handled as single units for association and clustering because linkage in the cohort was strong. Among about 360 genotyped donors of the cohort, an average of about 240,000 unique TCR beta nucleotide sequences were sequenced per donor, roughly 18% of them non-productive.

The paper's findings and limits, for the study overall: When HLA alleles, especially DR and DQ, strongly co-occurred, TCR associations were difficult to assign to individual alleles. Compared with equally common non-associated chains, HLA-associated TCR beta chains in a later analysis were more clonally expanded and had lower generation probabilities. Specific HLA alleles were associated with roughly 17,000 TCR beta sequences at a false discovery rate of 0.05 in a later analysis. The sequencing pipeline was judged likely to have produced a cluster of highly shared sequence variants as a technical artifact. In a later analysis, most CMV-associated TCR beta chains were found to appear HLA-restricted, with HLA associations seemingly driven largely by CMV exposure. Correlated functional status among segregating V segments might reflect linkage disequilibrium, but an unknown experimental factor could not be ruled out. According to a later analysis, TCR association rates differed among HLA loci, with DRB1 alleles showing the most associated TCRs and HLA-C alleles showing the fewest. Several of the top co-occurrence clusters appeared to be linked to parvovirus B19, influenza, CMV and Epstein-Barr virus, according to a later analysis. According to the authors, the approach could potentially be generalized to other disease states and immunological phenotypes. In vitro tests confirmed that a few of the cytomegalovirus-associated TCR beta chains recognize cytomegalovirus antigens. An earlier analysis of 587 of the donors showed that most TCR beta V segments appeared in productive rearrangements either about 90% or about 30% of the time, which broadly matched IMGT annotations. The study gave a list of under 200 TCR beta chains associated with cytomegalovirus. A further reported finding was that TCR beta sequences accurately predicted the HLA-A and HLA-B alleles for most subjects in the first cohort. While some public TCRs were present in many individuals, most TCR sequences turned up only very rarely across donors. Because counts were too low, seventeen rarely observed V segments, including chromosome 9 orphons, were excluded from the earlier analysis of around 640 of the donors. The classifier was reported to diagnose cytomegalovirus status with high specificity and sensitivity in both the original and validation cohorts. An association between a missense DCLRE1C variant and V-gene and J-gene trimming of TCR beta chains was found in a later genetic analysis and replicated in an independent cohort. Roughly uniform sequencing depth across donors was assumed in presence/absence analyses, although this assumption may not hold. Some IMGT-functional V segments, including TRBV6-2 and TRBV6-3, could not be distinguished by the 87-base-pair reads and were therefore excluded. CMV serostatus was the only immune exposure information available for the cohort. Because some donors lacked HLA typing at each locus, the association tests relied only on the typed subset. Compared with the roughly 710-donor mean, donors in an Asian-associated ancestry cluster had fewer N-insertions in productive TCRs, according to a later genetic analysis. Only TCR beta chains were sequenced in this cohort, and the absence of alpha or paired-chain data limited detectable features.

Regarding this clone: This receptor's antigen is unknown. Base qualities are not recorded, but no much larger clone differs from it by a single base.

The cohort consisted of fewer than 700 healthy bone marrow donors. All cohort members were sampled while nominally healthy, although unrecorded immune exposures were likely present. The donor tested CMV seronegative and was one of the 352 seronegative cohort members. Every donor gave a peripheral blood sample, and the peripheral blood mononuclear cells from that sample were used for TCR beta sequencing. The Qiagen DNeasy Blood Extraction Kit was used to extract genomic DNA from the blood cell samples. Counted from cysteine to phenylalanine, this CDR3 has 14 amino acids. The kept DNA is CDR3 alone, 42 bases in frame from the first base. V loses 2 bases, J loses 2 bases, and the germline ends lie 7 bases apart. The germline V gene yields SQVTM for CDR1 and ANQGSEA for CDR2. To prepare the library, the immunoSEQ multiplex PCR assay was applied. For the multiplex PCR, a mixture combining 60 forward primers for TCR Vbeta segments and 13 reverse primers for TCR Jbeta segments was used. A multiplex PCR assay on genomic DNA amplified the CDR3 region of rearranged TCR beta genes. The amplified TCR beta libraries were sequenced on the Illumina HiSeq System as 87-base-pair reads. From the authors' description of their analysis: A later analysis tallied roughly 78 million unique TCR beta chains across the 666 repertoires, and about 10 million of those chains were shared by two or more donors. To remove PCR and sequencing errors, raw reads were error-corrected and collapsed into unique sequences using a nearest-neighbor algorithm that merged closely related sequences. To assign V, D and J gene segments, CDR3 sequences were aligned to IMGT reference sequences. Each retained sequence needed at least a six-nucleotide match to both a V gene segment and a J gene segment. A rearrangement was called productive if the CDR3 had no stop codons and remained in frame with V and J, and every other rearrangement was called non-productive. Following IMGT convention, CDR3 was defined as the stretch from the second conserved V-encoded cysteine up to the conserved J-encoded phenylalanine. In an earlier analysis of 587 of the donors, sequences lacking an unambiguous match to a single V gene segment were excluded. In an earlier analysis of 587 of the donors, V segments were called functional above 56.7% productive rearrangements and were called segregating when the between-donor standard deviation exceeded 5%. To diagnose cytomegalovirus status from the catalog of TCR beta chain sequences, a statistical classification framework was built. In a later analysis, V and J genes were assigned by comparing TCR nucleotide sequences against IMGT/GENE-DB human TR gene sequences. Using the TCRdist pipeline, a later analysis assigned CDR3 sequences along with most-parsimonious VDJ recombination scenarios. In a later analysis, every TCR beta chain was defined by the combination of its CDR3 amino acid sequence and its V-gene family, and reads without a unique V-gene family were dropped. As a way to deal with suspected cross-contamination and a sequencing artifact, a later analysis dropped under 600 nucleotide sequences that were highly shared and had low generation probability. For each public chain, a later analysis derived a clonal expansion index from normalized ranks of inferred template counts within each repertoire. In a later analysis, generation probabilities were computed with a VDJ recombination model fitted to out-of-frame rearrangements, and the resulting probabilities were checked against IGoR. In a later analysis, hypergeometric tests were used to score TCR-TCR, TCR-HLA and TCR-CMV co-occurrence, with a repertoire-size bias correction applied to TCR pairs. False discovery rates were estimated in a later analysis by permuting HLA or CMV assignments 20 times. In a later analysis, co-occurring TCRs were grouped using DBSCAN, and TCRdist sequence similarity was added for clustering within HLA-allele-positive subsets. Repertoires with fewer than 30,000 or more than 120,000 public chains, plus five repertoires with anomalous nucleotide sharing, were excluded from co-occurrence clustering. TCRdb mirrors the immuneACCESS table, restricted to in-frame sequences. Some clones are absent from its copies; in checked studies, under half trace to an unresolved V gene, and the reason for the others is unknown. V, J and clone size derive from that table, while D and trimming were established from the DNA sequence. This sample lists some 120,000 clones; roughly 78% were detected once. Over 2.5% of the sample belongs to the ten largest clones.

This chain is built from TRBV29-1 and TRBJ2-6; there is no confident call for the D gene. Material: PBMCs. This receptor was identified in a male donor in good health and CMV-seronegative. The CDR3 region: CSVEPQAGANVLTF. The nucleotide sequence reads TGCAGCGTTGAACCCCAGGCTGGGGCCAACGTCCTGACTTTC.